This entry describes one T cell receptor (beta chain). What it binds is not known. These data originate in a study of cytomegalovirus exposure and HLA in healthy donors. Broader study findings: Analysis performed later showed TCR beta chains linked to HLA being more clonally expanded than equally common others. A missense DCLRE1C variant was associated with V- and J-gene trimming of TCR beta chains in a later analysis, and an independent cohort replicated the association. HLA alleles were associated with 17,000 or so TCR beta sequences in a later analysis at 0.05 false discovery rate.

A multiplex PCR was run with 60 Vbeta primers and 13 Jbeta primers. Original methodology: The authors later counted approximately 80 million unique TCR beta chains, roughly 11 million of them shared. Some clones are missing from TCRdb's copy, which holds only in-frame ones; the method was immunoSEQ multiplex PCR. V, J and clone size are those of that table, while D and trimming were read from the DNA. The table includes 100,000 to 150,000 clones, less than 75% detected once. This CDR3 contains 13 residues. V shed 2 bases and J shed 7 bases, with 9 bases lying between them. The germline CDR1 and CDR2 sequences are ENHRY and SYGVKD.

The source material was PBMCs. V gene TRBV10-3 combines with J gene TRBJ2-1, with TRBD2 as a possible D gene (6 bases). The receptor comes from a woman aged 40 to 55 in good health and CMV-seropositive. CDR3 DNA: TGTGCCATCAGTGAGACTAGCAAGAATGAGCAGTTCTTC. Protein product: CAISETSKNEQFF.